The clone carrying this T cell receptor (beta chain) occurred many times. The target antigen is unknown. A read error may produce the germline difference seen at one junction end. Individual cDNA molecules were tagged with unique molecular identifiers, the study reported. Using its own MiXCR run on the 5' RACE reads, TCRdb lists one record per CDR3 protein. Of approximately 45,000 distinct CDR3 sequences listed, roughly a tenth are singletons. CDR1 is DFQATT, CDR2 SNEGSKA, per germline (reference sequence). The length of the CDR3 is 13 residues. The record originates from a study of early T cells in non-severe SARS-CoV-2 infection. For the study at large: Sequencing input comprised bulk RNA from unsorted whole blood; chain pairing was not available. The study, taken as a whole, reports: Using VDJdb, the matching emphasized anti-spike CD8 responses while missing private and CD4 specificities.

This rearrangement joins TRBV20-1 to TRBJ2-5, with a possible D match to TRBD2 (6 bases). The sequencing sample was made of whole blood. The sequence came from an adult who was a healthcare worker with PCR-confirmed SARS-CoV-2 infection or an uninfected control (not recorded which). CDR3 sequence reads: CSAFTDRLETQYF. The CDR3 nucleotides read TGCAGTGCTTTTACGGACCGACTAGAGACCCAATACTTC.